This record looks at one TCR beta chain sequence and its context. Its target is not known. V lost 1 base, J lost 5 bases, and 13 bases stayed unmatched. The germline V gene has CDR1 SGHTA and CDR2 FQGNSA. There are 18 residues in the CDR3. This entry comes from a study of shared clonotypes between healthy human individuals. Method: immunoSEQ multiplex PCR; TCRdb's copy keeps in-frame clones and lacks some. The sample consists of over 850,000 clones, 70% to 80% of them appearing once. Both subsets, CD45RA+ naive and CD45RA-negative memory, were split from the CD4+ cells. Study-level points and caveats: Naive subsets tended to show greater estimated richness than memory subsets.

This chain joins TRBV7-2 and TRBJ2-3; TRBD2 matches 9 bases. Material for sequencing was memory CD4+ T cells from PBMCs. Subset specified: CD45RA-negative fraction. The source of this sequence is a young man in good health. Some clones in this sample may be carry-over from other donors' samples. The CDR3 coding sequence is TGTGCCAGCAGCTTAGGATGGCGGGAGGGTGACGTCGGAGATACGCAGTATTTT. This translates into CASSLGWREGDVGDTQYF.